Below are 23 T cell receptor beta chains sequenced from a single sample in a study of T cells of healthy individuals. TCRdb reprocessed the 5' RACE reads via MiXCR and lists one record per CDR3 protein. The table shows 60,000 to 75,000 distinct CDR3 sequences, with about 17% occurring only once. These receptors were obtained from a human donor in good health.

The chain recombines TRBV20-1 with TRBJ1-1; possible D gene TRBD1, 6 bases. Germline-derived CDR1 and CDR2 are DFQATT and SNEGSKA (reference sequence). V was pared by 6 bases and J by 3 bases, with 14 bases between. This CDR3 contains 13 residues. CDR3 protein: CSASDRRDTEAFF. The CDR3 region has the DNA TGCAGTGCGAGCGACAGGCGAGACACTGAAGCTTTCTTT.

This sequence joins TRBV6-1 and TRBJ1-5, with a possible D match to TRBD1 (6 bases). Trimming took off 5 bases at V and 0 bases at J, with 14 bases between the two ends. This CDR3 comprises 16 residues. Germline loops: CDR1 MNHNS, CDR2 SASEGT. The CDR3 region has the DNA TGTGCCAGCAGTCGGACAGTGGCTGATAGCAATCAGCCCCAGCATTTT. This translates into CASSRTVADSNQPQHF.

Ten or more counts support this clonotype. V is TRBV5-6 and J is TRBJ1-2; D unresolved. The V end was cut by 1 base, the J end by 6 bases, with 7 bases between. The CDR3 covers 12 residues. Germline V gives CDR1 SGHDT, CDR2 YYEEEE. CDR3 protein: CASSLRRNGYTF. In nucleotides, the CDR3 is TGTGCCAGCAGCTTGAGGAGGAATGGCTACACCTTC. Using reference TRBV5-6 and TRBJ1-2 for the parts outside the CDR3, the full variable domain is DAGVTQSPTHLIKTRGQQVTLRCSPKSGHDTVSWYQQALGQGPQFIFQYYEEEERQRGNFPDRFSGHQFPNYSSELNVNALLLGDSALYLCASSLRRNGYTFGSGTRLTVV.

This clonotype was seen more than once but under ten times. The chain carries TRBV7-6 and TRBJ2-2; the D call may be TRBD1 or TRBD2 (5 bases each). Germline V gene data show CDR1 as SGHVS and CDR2 as FNYEAQ. The CDR3 is made up of 14 amino acids. V was pared by 5 bases and J by 2 bases, with 9 bases between. CDR3 region: CASSPGPNTGELFF. Here the CDR3 DNA reads TGTGCCAGCAGCCCGGGACCAAACACCGGGGAGCTGTTTTTT.

This clonotype came up many times. The rearrangement uses TRBV7-9 and TRBJ1-4; TRBD1 agrees at 9 bases. V lost 3 bases to trimming and J lost 0 bases; unmatched junction nucleotides: 2. Germline loops: CDR1 SEHNR, CDR2 FQNEAQ (reference sequence). The CDR3 length is 16 residues. CDR3 bases: TGTGCCAGCAGCTTCGGACAGGGGACAACTAATGAAAAACTGTTTTTT. Protein sequence: CASSFGQGTTNEKLFF.

V gene TRBV29-1 combines with J gene TRBJ1-2, with D maybe TRBD1 (5 bases). V was cut by 6 bases and J by 4 bases, with 18 bases left in between. Germline-derived CDR1 and CDR2 are SQVTM and ANQGSEA. The CDR3 runs to 14 residues. CDR3 DNA: TGCAGCGTCAATTTCCAGGGCCCGGTCTATGGCTACACCTTC. Its protein is CSVNFQGPVYGYTF. Variable domain in full (rest from reference TRBV29-1 and TRBJ1-2): SAVISQKPSRDICQRGTSLTIQCQVDSQVTMMFWYRQQPGQSLTLIATANQGSEATYESGFVIDKFPISRPNLTFSTLTVSNMSPEDSSIYLCSVNFQGPVYGYTFGSGTRLTVV.

This clonotype was detected a few times. The rearrangement joins TRBV10-3 to TRBJ2-3; TRBD2 matches 10 bases. CDR3 length equals 15 residues. CDR1 and CDR2 from the germline V gene are ENHRY and SYGVKD. J was trimmed by 4 bases and V by 10 bases; bases with no gene match: 11. The CDR3 sequence is CATSSGGAGPDTQYF. The DNA for the CDR3 is TGTGCCACCTCTAGCGGGGGCGCAGGGCCAGATACGCAGTATTTT.

This clonotype was observed at least ten times. This chain links TRBV18 with TRBJ1-2; 10 bases map to TRBD1. Germline lookup yields CDR1 KGHSH and CDR2 LQKENI. V lost 3 bases to trimming and J lost 5 bases; unmatched junction nucleotides: 3. This CDR3 contains 14 residues. CDR3 loop: CASSPGQGGYGYTF. The CDR3 DNA reads as TGTGCCAGCTCACCCGGACAGGGGGGATATGGCTACACCTTC. Full variable domain (outside the CDR3, taken from reference TRBV18 and TRBJ1-2): NAGVMQNPRHLVRRRGQEARLRCSPMKGHSHVYWYRQLPEEGLKFMVYLQKENIIDESGMPKERFSAEFPKEGPSILRIQQVVRGDSAAYFCASSPGQGGYGYTFGSGTRLTVV.

The count of this clonotype is one. J is TRBJ1-4 and V is TRBV19; D might be TRBD1 (6 bases). Trimming took 3 bases from V and 8 from J, leaving 13 bases between them. The CDR3 runs to 14 residues. Germline loops: CDR1 LNHDA, CDR2 SQIVND (reference sequence). CDR3 DNA: TGTGCCAGTAGTATTGGTACAGGGCCCGAAAAACTGTTTTTT. Protein sequence: CASSIGTGPEKLFF.

The V and J genes are TRBV20-1 and TRBJ2-1, with 7 bases that match TRBD1. Germline values: CDR1 DFQATT, CDR2 SNEGSKA (reference sequence). This CDR3 has 14 residues. Germline trimming cut 5 bases from V and 3 bases from J; bases unmatched to any gene: 7. The CDR3 protein is CSAALGTVYNEQFF. CDR3 bases: TGCAGTGCTGCCCTCGGGACAGTCTACAATGAGCAGTTCTTC.

The sample holds many counts of this clonotype. This rearrangement joins TRBV29-1 to TRBJ2-3; 15 positions match TRBD2. This CDR3 has 18 residues. The V gene's germline CDR1 is SQVTM and CDR2 ANQGSEA. Germline trimming cut 4 bases from V and 4 bases from J; bases unmatched to any gene: 12. CDR3 bases: TGCAGCGTTGGCGGACTAGCGGGAGGGCCAAAGGTCTCAGATACGCAGTATTTT. As protein: CSVGGLAGGPKVSDTQYF.

For the CDR3, the DNA is TGCAGTGCTCCTCCACCGGGGGCGGCAGATACGCAGTATTTT. Its protein is CSAPPPGAADTQYF. This chain links TRBV20-1 with TRBJ2-3; either TRBD1 or TRBD2 may fit D (6 bases each). This CDR3 comprises 14 residues. V lost 5 bases, J lost 4 bases, and 16 bases lay in between. CDR1 is DFQATT and CDR2 is SNEGSKA in the germline V gene (reference sequence).

The V call is TRBV10-2, the J call TRBJ2-3, with D tentatively TRBD2 (6 bases). This CDR3 comprises 16 residues. The germline V gene encodes CDR1 WSHSY and CDR2 SAAADI. Trimming cost V 5 bases and J 4 bases, with 19 bases left between them. The CDR3 sequence: CASSSPLTGGADTQYF. The CDR3 bases are TGCGCCAGCAGTTCCCCCTTGACCGGGGGTGCAGATACGCAGTATTTT.

This clonotype was counted ten times or more. J is TRBJ1-5 and V is TRBV7-2, with a possible D match to TRBD1 (6 bases). This CDR3 is 15 amino acids long. Germline assignment: CDR1 SGHTA and CDR2 FQGNSA. Trimming left V 5 bases short and J 5 bases short, with 16 bases between. CDR3 region: CASSPRGQADQPQHF. The DNA for the CDR3 is TGTGCCAGCAGCCCCAGGGGCCAGGCCGATCAGCCCCAGCATTTT.

There are many counts of this clonotype. CDR3 coding DNA: TGTGCCAGCAGTGGACTAGCGGGTGTACAGACCCAGTACTTC. This gives the protein CASSGLAGVQTQYF. The chain uses TRBV11-2 and TRBJ2-5; 11 bases agree with TRBD2. This CDR3 is 14 amino acids long. Per the germline V gene, CDR1 is SGHAT and CDR2 is FQNNGV. V lost 6 bases and J lost 6; bases outside the gene matches: 6.

In this sample, this clonotype turned up many times. The chain links TRBV11-2 to TRBJ2-7, with a tentative D call TRBD2 (6 bases). The CDR3 is 15 amino acids. Germline CDR1 is SGHAT and CDR2 is FQNNGV. The V end was cut by 1 base, the J end by 4 bases, with 14 bases between. CDR3 nucleotides: TGTGCCAGCAGCTTAGGCGTAGCGGTTATTTACGAGCAGTACTTC. It yields the protein CASSLGVAVIYEQYF.

The chain couples TRBV7-2 to TRBJ1-5; D is unclear. The germline V gene has CDR1 SGHTA and CDR2 FQGNSA. Between the trimmed V and J ends, which lost 1 base and 10 bases, there was a span of 17 bases. The length of the CDR3 is 15 residues. CDR3 bases: TGTGCCAGCAGCTTAGTGGGCGGCCGGGCGGGACCCCAGCATTTT. Protein product: CASSLVGGRAGPQHF.

This clonotype was seen ten or more times. The rearrangement uses TRBV6-5 and TRBJ1-4; D possibly corresponds to TRBD1 (5 bases). The V end was cut by 6 bases, the J end by 0 bases, with 8 bases between. This CDR3 has 14 amino acids. The germline CDR1 and CDR2 sequences are MNHEY and SVGAGI. The CDR3 protein is CASRGGATNEKLFF. The DNA of the CDR3 is TGTGCCAGCAGGGGGGGAGCAACTAATGAAAAACTGTTTTTT.

CDR3 sequence (DNA): TGTGCCAGTGCCGGACTAGCGGGAGGGATTAGTCTGTTTTTT. Amino acid sequence: CASAGLAGGISLFF. J is TRBJ2-2 and V is TRBV12-3 or TRBV12-4; TRBD2 aligns across 15 bases. Trimming removed 9 bases from V and 14 bases from J; junction bases left unmatched: 10. There are 14 residues in the CDR3.

This chain connects TRBV29-1 to TRBJ2-2; D ambiguous. The germline V gene encodes CDR1 SQVTM and CDR2 ANQGSEA. The CDR3 covers 15 residues. V was trimmed by 1 base and J by 5 bases, leaving 14 bases between them. This CDR3 is CSVEALGLETGELFF. The CDR3 DNA follows: TGCAGCGTTGAAGCCCTGGGATTGGAAACCGGGGAGCTGTTTTTT.

The rearrangement links TRBV19 to TRBJ2-1; D is perhaps TRBD2 (5 bases). CDR1 and CDR2 (germline): LNHDA, SQIVND (reference sequence). This CDR3 contains 13 residues. The germline V and J ends were trimmed by 4 bases and 9 bases, with 13 bases remaining between them. Written as DNA, the CDR3 is TGTGCCAGTAGTAATTGGAGGACTCCTGAGCAGTTCTTC. It translates to CASSNWRTPEQFF.

The table lists this clonotype with many counts. This chain uses TRBV27 with TRBJ2-2, with 9 bases that match TRBD1. V lost 5 bases to trimming and J lost 0 bases; unmatched junction nucleotides: 4. Germline V gene lookup returns CDR1 MNHEY and CDR2 SMNVEV (reference sequence). The length of the CDR3 is 16 residues. The CDR3 bases are TGTGCCAGCAGTCCCACAGGGGGCGCGAACACCGGGGAGCTGTTTTTT. Translated, it gives CASSPTGGANTGELFF.

This clonotype was observed a handful of times. V usage is TRBV6-1 and J usage is TRBJ2-1; 7 nucleotides agree with TRBD2. V dropped 6 bases and J dropped 4; count of bases not matched to a gene: 9. The CDR3 runs to 15 residues. CDR1 is MNHNS, CDR2 SASEGT, per germline. The CDR3 region is CASRVGLAEYNEQFF. CDR3 in DNA: TGTGCCAGCAGGGTGGGTCTAGCGGAGTACAATGAGCAGTTCTTC.